This T cell receptor (beta chain) stems from a study of blood T cell repertoires in COVID-19. Method: immunoSEQ multiplex PCR; TCRdb's copy keeps in-frame clones and lacks some. This repertoire shows around 180,000 clones, 60% to 85% found once; its top ten account for approximately 15%. CDR1 KGHSH and CDR2 LQKENI come from the germline V gene. The CDR3 covers 17 residues. The germline V and J ends were trimmed by 2 bases and 4 bases, with 15 bases remaining between them. V usage is TRBV18 and J usage is TRBJ1-6; D is possibly TRBD1 (5 bases). This sequence originates from a man between 60 and 70 years old with active or convalescent COVID-19. What was sequenced was peripheral blood. The chain's CDR3 is CASSPFRQGGYNSPLHF. The CDR3, as DNA: TGTGCCAGCTCACCATTTCGGCAGGGTGGATATAATTCACCCCTCCACTTT.